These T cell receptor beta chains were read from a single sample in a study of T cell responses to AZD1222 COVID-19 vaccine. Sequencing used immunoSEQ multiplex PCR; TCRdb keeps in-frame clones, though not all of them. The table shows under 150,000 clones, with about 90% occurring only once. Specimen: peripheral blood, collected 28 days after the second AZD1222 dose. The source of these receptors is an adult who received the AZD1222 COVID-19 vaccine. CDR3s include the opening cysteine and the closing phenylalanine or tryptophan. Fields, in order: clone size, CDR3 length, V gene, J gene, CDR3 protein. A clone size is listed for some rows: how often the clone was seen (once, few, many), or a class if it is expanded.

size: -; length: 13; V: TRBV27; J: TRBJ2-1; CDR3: CASSLFMGDEQFF
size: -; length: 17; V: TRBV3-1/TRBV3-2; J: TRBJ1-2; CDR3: CASSQEFWGALNYGYTF
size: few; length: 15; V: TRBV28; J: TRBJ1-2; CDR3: CASSSPISWGYGYTF
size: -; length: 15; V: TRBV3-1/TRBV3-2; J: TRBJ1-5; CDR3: CASSQDSQAWQPQHF
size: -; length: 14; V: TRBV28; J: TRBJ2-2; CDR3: CASSPGQGTGELFF
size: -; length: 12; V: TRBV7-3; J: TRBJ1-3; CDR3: CASRGAGNTIYF
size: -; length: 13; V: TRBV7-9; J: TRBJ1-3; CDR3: CAVDTSSGNTIYF
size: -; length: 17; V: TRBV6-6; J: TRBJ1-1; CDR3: CASIRSRDRVMNTEAFF
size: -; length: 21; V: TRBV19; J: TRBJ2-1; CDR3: CASSIRVYQIAGGGPDNEQFF
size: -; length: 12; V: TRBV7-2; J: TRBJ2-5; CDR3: CASSLIQETQYF
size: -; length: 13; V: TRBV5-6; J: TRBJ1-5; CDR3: CASSPGGNQPQHF
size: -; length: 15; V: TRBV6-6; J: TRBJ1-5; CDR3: CASSSTGAMVRPQHF
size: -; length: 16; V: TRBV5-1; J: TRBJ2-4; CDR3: CASSLGQGVAKNIQYF
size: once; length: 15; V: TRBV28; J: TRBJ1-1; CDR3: CASSTAGGVGTEAFF
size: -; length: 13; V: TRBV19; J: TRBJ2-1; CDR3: CASTFTRGYEQFF
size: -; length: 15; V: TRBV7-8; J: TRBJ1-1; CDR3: CASSIGTGGNTEAFF
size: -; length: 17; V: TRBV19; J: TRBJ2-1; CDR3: CASSMLPTGAAYNEQFF
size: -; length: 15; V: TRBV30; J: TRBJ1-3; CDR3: CAWSKEAFSGNTIYF